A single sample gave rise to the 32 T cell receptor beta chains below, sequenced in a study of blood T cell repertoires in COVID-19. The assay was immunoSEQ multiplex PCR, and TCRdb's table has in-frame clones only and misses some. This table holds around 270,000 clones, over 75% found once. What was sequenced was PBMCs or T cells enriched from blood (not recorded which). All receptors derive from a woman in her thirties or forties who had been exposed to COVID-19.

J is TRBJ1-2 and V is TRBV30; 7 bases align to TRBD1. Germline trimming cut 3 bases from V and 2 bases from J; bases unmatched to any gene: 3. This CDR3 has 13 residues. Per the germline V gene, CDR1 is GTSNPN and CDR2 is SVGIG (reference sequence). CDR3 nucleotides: TGTGCCTGGAGGAGGGGGCTAAACTATGGCTACACCTTC. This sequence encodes CAWRRGLNYGYTF.

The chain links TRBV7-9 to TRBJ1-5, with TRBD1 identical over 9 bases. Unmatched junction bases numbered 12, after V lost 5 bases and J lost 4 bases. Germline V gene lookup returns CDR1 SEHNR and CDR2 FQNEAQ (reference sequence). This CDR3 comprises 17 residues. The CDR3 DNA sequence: TGTGCCAGCAGCCCCGATCCGGGACAGGGAATTAATCAGCCCCAGCATTTT. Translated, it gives CASSPDPGQGINQPQHF.

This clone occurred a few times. This chain's CDR3 is CASSLEDKGRYEQYF. In DNA form, the CDR3 reads TGTGCCAGCAGCTTAGAGGACAAGGGGAGGTACGAGCAGTACTTC. The chain employs TRBV7-9 and TRBJ2-7, with D maybe TRBD2 (6 bases). The CDR3 extends over 15 amino acids. Per the germline V gene, CDR1 is SEHNR and CDR2 is FQNEAQ (reference sequence). V gave up 1 base and J gave up 4 bases, with 14 bases separating them. Supplemented by reference TRBV7-9 and TRBJ2-7, the full variable domain reads DTGVSQNPRHKITKRGQNVTFRCDPISEHNRLYWYRQTLGQGPEFLTYFQNEAQLEKSRLLSDRFSAERPKGSFSTLEIQRTEQGDSAMYLCASSLEDKGRYEQYFGPGTRLTVT.

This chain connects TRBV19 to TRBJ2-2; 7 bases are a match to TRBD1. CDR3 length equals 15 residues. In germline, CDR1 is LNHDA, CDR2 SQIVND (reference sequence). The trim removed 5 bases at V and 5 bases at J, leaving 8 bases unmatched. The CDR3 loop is CASSLKGAGTGELFF. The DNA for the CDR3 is TGTGCCAGTAGTTTAAAGGGGGCTGGGACCGGGGAGCTGTTTTTT.

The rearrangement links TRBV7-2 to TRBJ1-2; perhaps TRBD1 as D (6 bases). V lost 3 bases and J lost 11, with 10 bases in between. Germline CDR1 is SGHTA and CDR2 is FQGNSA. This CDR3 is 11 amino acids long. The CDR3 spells CASSFAGEYTF. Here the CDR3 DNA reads TGTGCCAGCAGCTTTGCAGGGGAATACACCTTC.

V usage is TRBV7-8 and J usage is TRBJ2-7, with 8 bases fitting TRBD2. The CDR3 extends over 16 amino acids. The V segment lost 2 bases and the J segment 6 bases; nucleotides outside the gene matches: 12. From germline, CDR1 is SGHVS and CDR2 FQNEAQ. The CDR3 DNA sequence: TGTGCCAGCAGCTTACAGTCTTGGGCGGGGGGAGGCGAGCAGTACTTC. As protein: CASSLQSWAGGGEQYF.

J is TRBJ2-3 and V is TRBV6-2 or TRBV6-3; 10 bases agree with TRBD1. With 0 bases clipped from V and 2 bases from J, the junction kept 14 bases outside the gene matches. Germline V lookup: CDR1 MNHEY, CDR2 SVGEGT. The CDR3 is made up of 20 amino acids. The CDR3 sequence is CASSYSTIKPGTGDTDTQYF. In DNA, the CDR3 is TGTGCCAGCAGTTACTCGACCATAAAACCCGGGACAGGGGACACAGATACGCAGTATTTT.

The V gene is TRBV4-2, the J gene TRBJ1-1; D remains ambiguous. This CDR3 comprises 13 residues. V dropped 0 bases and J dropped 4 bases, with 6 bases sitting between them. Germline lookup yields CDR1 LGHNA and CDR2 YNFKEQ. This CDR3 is CASSQDELTEAFF. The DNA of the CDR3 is TGTGCCAGCAGCCAAGATGAGCTCACTGAAGCTTTCTTT.

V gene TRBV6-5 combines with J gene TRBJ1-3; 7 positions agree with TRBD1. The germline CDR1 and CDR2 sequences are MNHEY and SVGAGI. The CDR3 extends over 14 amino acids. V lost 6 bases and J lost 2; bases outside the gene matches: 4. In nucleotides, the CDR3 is TGTGCCAGCAGCCTAGGGGGCCCTGGAAACACCATATATTTT. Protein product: CASSLGGPGNTIYF.

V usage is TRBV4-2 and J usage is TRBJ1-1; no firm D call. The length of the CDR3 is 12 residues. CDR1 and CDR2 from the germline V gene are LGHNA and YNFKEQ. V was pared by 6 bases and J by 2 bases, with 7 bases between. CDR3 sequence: CASRPGNTEAFF. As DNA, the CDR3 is TGTGCCAGCAGACCAGGAAACACTGAAGCTTTCTTT.

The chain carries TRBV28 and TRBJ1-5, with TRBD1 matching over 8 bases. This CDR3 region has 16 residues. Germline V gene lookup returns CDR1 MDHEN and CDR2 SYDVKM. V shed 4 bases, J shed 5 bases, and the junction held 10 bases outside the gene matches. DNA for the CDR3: TGTGCCAGCAGTTCGCCAAGGACAGGGAGCGATCAGCCCCAGCATTTT. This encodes CASSSPRTGSDQPQHF.

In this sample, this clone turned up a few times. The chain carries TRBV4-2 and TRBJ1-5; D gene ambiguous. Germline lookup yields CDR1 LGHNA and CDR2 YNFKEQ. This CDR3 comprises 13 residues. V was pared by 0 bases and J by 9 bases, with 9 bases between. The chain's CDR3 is CASSQDLARPQHF. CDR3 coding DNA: TGTGCCAGCAGCCAAGATCTGGCTCGGCCCCAGCATTTT.

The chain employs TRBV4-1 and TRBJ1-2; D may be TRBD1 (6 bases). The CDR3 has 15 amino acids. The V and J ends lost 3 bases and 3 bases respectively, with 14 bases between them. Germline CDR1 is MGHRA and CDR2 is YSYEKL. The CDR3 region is CASSQVRGGHYGYTF. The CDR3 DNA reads TGCGCCAGCAGCCAGGTCCGGGGGGGCCACTATGGCTACACCTTC.

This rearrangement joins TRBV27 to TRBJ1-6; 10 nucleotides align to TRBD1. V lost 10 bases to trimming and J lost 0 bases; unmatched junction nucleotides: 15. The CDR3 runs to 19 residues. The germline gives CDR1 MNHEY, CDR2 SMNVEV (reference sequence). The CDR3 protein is CAKYPGTGAESSYNSPLHF. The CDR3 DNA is TGTGCCAAGTACCCCGGGACAGGGGCCGAAAGCTCCTATAATTCACCCCTCCACTTT.

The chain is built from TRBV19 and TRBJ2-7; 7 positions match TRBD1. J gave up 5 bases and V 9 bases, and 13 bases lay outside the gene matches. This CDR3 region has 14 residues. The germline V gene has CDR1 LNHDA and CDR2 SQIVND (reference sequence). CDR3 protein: CASTRTGTNDEQYF. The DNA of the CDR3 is TGTGCCAGCACTAGGACAGGTACGAACGACGAGCAGTACTTC.

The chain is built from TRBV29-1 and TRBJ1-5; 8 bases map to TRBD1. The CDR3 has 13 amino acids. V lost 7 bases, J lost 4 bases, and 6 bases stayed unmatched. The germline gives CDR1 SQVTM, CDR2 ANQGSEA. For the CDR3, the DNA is TGCAGCGCCACGGGACAGGATAATCAGCCCCAGCATTTT. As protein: CSATGQDNQPQHF.

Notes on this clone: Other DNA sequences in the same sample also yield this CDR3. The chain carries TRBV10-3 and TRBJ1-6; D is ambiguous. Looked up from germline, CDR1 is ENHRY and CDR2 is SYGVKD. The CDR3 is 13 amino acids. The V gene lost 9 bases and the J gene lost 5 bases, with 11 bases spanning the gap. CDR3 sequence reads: CAIRSGNNSPLHF. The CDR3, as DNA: TGTGCCATTAGATCGGGGAATAATTCACCCCTCCACTTT.

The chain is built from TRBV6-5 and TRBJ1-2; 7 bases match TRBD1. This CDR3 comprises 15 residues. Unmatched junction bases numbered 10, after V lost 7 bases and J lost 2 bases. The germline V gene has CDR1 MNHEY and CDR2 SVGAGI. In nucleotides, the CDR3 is TGTGCCAGCACAGGGAGCCTGGGACAGAACTATGGCTACACCTTC. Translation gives CASTGSLGQNYGYTF.

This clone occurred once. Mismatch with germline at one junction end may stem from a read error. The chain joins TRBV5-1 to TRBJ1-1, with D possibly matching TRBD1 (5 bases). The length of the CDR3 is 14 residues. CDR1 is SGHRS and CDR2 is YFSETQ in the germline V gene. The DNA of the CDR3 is TGTGCCAGCAGCTTGGCCGGACAAATGACTGAAGCTTTCTTT. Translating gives CASSLAGQMTEAFF.

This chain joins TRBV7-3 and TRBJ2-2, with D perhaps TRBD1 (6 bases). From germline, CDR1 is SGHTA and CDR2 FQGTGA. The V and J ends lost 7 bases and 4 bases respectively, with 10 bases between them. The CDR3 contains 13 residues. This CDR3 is CASKQGVTGELFF. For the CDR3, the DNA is TGTGCCAGCAAACAGGGTGTCACCGGGGAGCTGTTTTTT. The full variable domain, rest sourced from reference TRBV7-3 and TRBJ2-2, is GAGVSQTPSNKVTEKGKYVELRCDPISGHTALYWYRQSLGQGPEFLIYFQGTGAADDSGLPNDRFFAVRPEGSVSTLKIQRTERGDSAVYLCASKQGVTGELFFGEGSRLTVL.

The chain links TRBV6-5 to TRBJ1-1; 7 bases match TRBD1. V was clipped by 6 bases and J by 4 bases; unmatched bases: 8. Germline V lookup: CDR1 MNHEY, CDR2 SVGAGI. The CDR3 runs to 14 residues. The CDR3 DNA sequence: TGTGCCAGCAGACGTCAGACAGGGACCACTGAAGCTTTCTTT. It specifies CASRRQTGTTEAFF.

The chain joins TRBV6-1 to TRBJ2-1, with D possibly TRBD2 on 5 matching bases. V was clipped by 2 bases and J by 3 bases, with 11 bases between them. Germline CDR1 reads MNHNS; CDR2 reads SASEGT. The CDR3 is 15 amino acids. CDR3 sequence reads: CASSESPGNYNEQFF. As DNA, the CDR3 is TGTGCCAGCAGTGAAAGTCCGGGAAACTACAATGAGCAGTTCTTC.

CDR3 sequence (DNA): TGTGCCAGCAGCAAAGATGACAGGGACTATGGCTACACCTTC. It is translated as CASSKDDRDYGYTF. V and J are TRBV21-1 and TRBJ1-2; the DNA was not used to check the table's D call, TRBD1. TRBV21-1 is noted as a pseudogene. The CDR3 loop spans 14 amino acids.

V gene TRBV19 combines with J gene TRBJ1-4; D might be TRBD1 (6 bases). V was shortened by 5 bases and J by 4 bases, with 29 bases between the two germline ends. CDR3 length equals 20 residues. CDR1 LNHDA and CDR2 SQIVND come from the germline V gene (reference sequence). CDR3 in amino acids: CASSPSFGRIQGLINEKLFF. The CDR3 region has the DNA TGTGCCAGTAGTCCGTCATTTGGGCGAATCCAGGGGTTGATTAATGAAAAACTGTTTTTT.

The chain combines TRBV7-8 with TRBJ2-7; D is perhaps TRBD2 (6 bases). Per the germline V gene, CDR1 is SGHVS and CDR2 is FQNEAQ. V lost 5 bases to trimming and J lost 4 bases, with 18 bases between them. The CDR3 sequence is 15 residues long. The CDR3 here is CASSERRAGGYEQYF. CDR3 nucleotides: TGTGCCAGCAGCGAGCGGAGGGCTGGAGGGTACGAGCAGTACTTC. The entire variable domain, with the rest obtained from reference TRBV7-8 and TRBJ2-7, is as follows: GAGVSQSPRYKVAKRGQDVALRCDPISGHVSLFWYQQALGQGPEFLTYFQNEAQLDKSGLPSDRFFAERPEGSVSTLKIQRTQQEDSAVYLCASSERRAGGYEQYFGPGTRLTVT.

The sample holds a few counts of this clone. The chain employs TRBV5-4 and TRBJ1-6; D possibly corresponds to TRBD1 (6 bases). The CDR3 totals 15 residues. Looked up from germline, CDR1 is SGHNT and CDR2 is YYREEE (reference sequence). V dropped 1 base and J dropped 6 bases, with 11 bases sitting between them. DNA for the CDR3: TGTGCCAGCAGCTTGTCGACAGGCATTAATTCACCCCTCCACTTT. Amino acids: CASSLSTGINSPLHF.

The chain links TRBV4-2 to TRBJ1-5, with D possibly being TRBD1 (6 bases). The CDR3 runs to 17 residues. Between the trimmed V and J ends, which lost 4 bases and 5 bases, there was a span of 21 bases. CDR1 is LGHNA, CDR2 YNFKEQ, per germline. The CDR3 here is CASSRGEWGGRDQPQHF. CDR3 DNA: TGTGCCAGCAGCCGGGGCGAATGGGGGGGCAGGGATCAGCCCCAGCATTTT.

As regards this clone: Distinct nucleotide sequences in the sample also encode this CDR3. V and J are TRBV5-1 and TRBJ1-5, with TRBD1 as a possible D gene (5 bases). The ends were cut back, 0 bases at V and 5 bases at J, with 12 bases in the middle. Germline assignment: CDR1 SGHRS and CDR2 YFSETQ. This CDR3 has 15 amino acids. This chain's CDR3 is CASSLGGRPDQPQHF. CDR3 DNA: TGCGCCAGCAGCTTGGGGGGGAGGCCGGATCAGCCCCAGCATTTT.

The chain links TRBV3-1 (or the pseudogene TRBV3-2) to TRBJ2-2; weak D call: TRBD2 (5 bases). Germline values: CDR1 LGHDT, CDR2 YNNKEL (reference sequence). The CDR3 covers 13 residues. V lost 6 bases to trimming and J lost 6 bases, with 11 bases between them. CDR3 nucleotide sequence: TGTGCCAGCAGTCCTACTAGGTCCGGGGAGCTGTTTTTT. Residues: CASSPTRSGELFF.

CDR3 nucleotide sequence: TGTGCCTGGAGTGTACGCTTATTGGGGGGTGAGCAGTTCTTC. Amino acids: CAWSVRLLGGEQFF. The chain is built from TRBV30 and TRBJ2-1; perhaps TRBD2 as D (6 bases). Germline CDR1 reads GTSNPN; CDR2 reads SVGIG (reference sequence). This CDR3 contains 14 residues. V was shortened by 0 bases and J by 9 bases, with 15 bases between the two germline ends.

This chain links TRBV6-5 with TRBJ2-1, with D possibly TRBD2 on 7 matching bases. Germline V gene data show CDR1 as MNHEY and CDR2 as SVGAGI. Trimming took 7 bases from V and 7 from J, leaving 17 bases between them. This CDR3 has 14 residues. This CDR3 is CASIQGSSGNEQFF. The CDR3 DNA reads TGTGCCAGCATCCAGGGGTCTAGCGGAAATGAGCAGTTCTTC.

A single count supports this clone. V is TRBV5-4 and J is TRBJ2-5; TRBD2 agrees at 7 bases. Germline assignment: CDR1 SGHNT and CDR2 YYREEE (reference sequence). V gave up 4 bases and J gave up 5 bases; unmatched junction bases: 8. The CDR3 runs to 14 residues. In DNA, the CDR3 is TGTGCCAGCAGCGCGCGGGGGAGCGGGGAGACCCAGTACTTC. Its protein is CASSARGSGETQYF.